This T cell receptor beta chain was sequenced during a study of regulatory T cells in long-lasting Graves disease. Time point in this sample: newly diagnosed GD, antithyroid drugs for less than 3 months. Construction of the TCR library relied on RNA isolated from PBMCs. General study findings and limits: With persistent disease, TRBV28, TRBJ1-2 and TRBJ2-5 were the favored segments.

In building TCR beta libraries, iRepertoire HTBI primers were used together with Arm-PCR of CDR3 regions. TCRdb used MiXCR to reprocess the multiplex PCR reads, holding one entry per CDR3 protein. The table records 400,000 to 550,000 distinct CDR3 sequences, 16% of them present only once. Germline V gene data show CDR1 as DFQATT and CDR2 as SNEGSKA (reference sequence). This CDR3 has 15 amino acids. This clonotype was seen a few times. The antigen remains undetermined. These sequences were also reported in another study, on T cells in Graves' hyperthyroidism and ophthalmopathy.

The sequence came from a woman aged 18 to 35 with Graves disease. J is TRBJ2-3 and V is TRBV20-1; 7 bases map to TRBD2. The sample in question was peripheral blood mononuclear cells (PBMCs), obtained at new diagnosis, from a patient treated with antithyroid drugs. This CDR3 reads CRAKLASSSPDTQYF. In DNA form, the CDR3 reads TGCAGAGCCAAACTAGCGAGCTCCTCCCCAGATACGCAGTATTTT.